Listed below are T cell receptor beta chains from one sample, sequenced in a study of CD8 T cells in ankylosing spondylitis. TCRdb itself ran the 5' RACE reads through MiXCR, one entry per CDR3 protein. The repertoire holds about 240,000 distinct CDR3 sequences, with around 9.2% as singletons. The specimen sequenced was blood, either unsorted or a sorted T cell fraction (not recorded which). These receptors were collected from a male donor with ankylosing spondylitis or in good health (not recorded which). The CDR3 runs from the conserved cysteine through the conserved F or W. Clone sizes are shown as once, few or many counts, or a class when the clone is expanded.

TRBV29-1	many	TRBJ2-1	CSVGGWDTPYNEQFF
TRBV20-1	many	TRBJ1-5	CSAGLGAGGQPQHF
TRBV12-3/TRBV12-4	many	TRBJ1-3	CASSFTKWTGGNTIYF
TRBV25-1	many	TRBJ1-4	CASSELETANEKLFF
TRBV7-7	many	TRBJ2-7	CASSFDLTYEQYF
TRBV7-3	many	TRBJ2-2	CASSFRGGAYGELFF
TRBV5-1	many	TRBJ1-1	CASRGQLNTEAFF
TRBV18	many	TRBJ1-2	CASSPSTDGYTF
TRBV19	many	TRBJ2-1	CASSVTPGVQQFF
TRBV5-1	many	TRBJ1-5	CASSLGGQGTNQPQHF
TRBV20-1	many	TRBJ2-1	CSALANHEQFF
TRBV6-2/TRBV6-3	few	TRBJ2-7	CASSDAGFSGTSYEQYF
TRBV19	many	TRBJ2-7	CASSKGRGYEQYF
TRBV3-1	many	TRBJ1-1	CASSQANSGGEAFF
TRBV5-1	many	TRBJ2-7	CASSPRPGAAYEQYF
TRBV27	many	TRBJ2-1	CASSPLAGGGGEQFF
TRBV29-1	many	TRBJ2-1	CSVEQDSYNEQFF
TRBV20-1	many	TRBJ2-1	CSARDLKTATNEQFF